The 16 T cell receptor beta chains in this list originate from one sample, sequenced in a study of shared clonotypes between healthy human individuals. Assay used: immunoSEQ multiplex PCR; TCRdb lists only in-frame clones, some missing. The repertoire has 2 million to 3 million clones, more than 90% of them found once; the top ten carry under 0.15%. Sequencing was carried out using naive CD4+ T cells sorted from blood. Subset denoted: CD45RA+ positively selected. These receptors all stem from a man younger than 30 in good health.

The chain joins TRBV5-5 to TRBJ1-2, with 7 bases matching TRBD1. Trimming cost V 4 bases and J 4 bases; bases outside gene matches: 7. The CDR3 runs 14 residues. Germline values: CDR1 SGHKS, CDR2 YYEKEE (reference sequence). The CDR3 protein is CASSPGQAGYGYTF. In DNA form, the CDR3 reads TGTGCCAGCAGCCCCGGACAGGCGGGCTATGGCTACACCTTC. The full variable domain, rest sourced from reference TRBV5-5 and TRBJ1-2, is DAGVTQSPTHLIKTRGQQVTLRCSPISGHKSVSWYQQVLGQGPQFIFQYYEKEERGRGNFPDRFSARQFPNYSSELNVNALLLGDSALYLCASSPGQAGYGYTFGSGTRLTVV.

For this clone: Additional DNA sequences in this sample encode the identical CDR3. This rearrangement joins TRBV7-2 to TRBJ2-7; 9 positions match TRBD1. Unmatched junction bases numbered 1, after V lost 5 bases and J lost 2 bases. Per germline, CDR1 SGHTA and CDR2 FQGNSA. CDR3 length equals 13 residues. In DNA form, the CDR3 reads TGTGCCAGCAGCAGGACAGGGGCCTACGAGCAGTACTTC. It translates to CASSRTGAYEQYF.

The chain joins TRBV10-2 to TRBJ1-3, with a possible D match to TRBD1 (6 bases). The germline gives CDR1 WSHSY, CDR2 SAAADI. The CDR3 has 14 residues. V was cut by 6 bases and J by 4 bases, with 13 bases left in between. The CDR3 DNA reads TGCGCCAGCAGCCAACAGGGAGAAGGAAACACCATATATTTT. Its translation: CASSQQGEGNTIYF.

Worth noting for this clone: This may stem from a read error, because a much larger clone lies one nucleotide away. V and J are TRBV7-8 and TRBJ1-1; D unresolved. Trimming removed 1 base from V and 1 base from J, with 4 bases in between. Germline CDR1 is SGHVS and CDR2 is FQNEAQ. This CDR3 has 13 residues. The CDR3 sequence: CASSLEQNTEAFF. CDR3 sequence (DNA): TGTGCCAGCAGCTTAGAACAGAACACTGAAGCTTTCTTT. Based on the CDR3 plus reference TRBV7-8 and TRBJ1-1, the full variable domain is GAGVSQSPRYKVAKRGQDVALRCDPISGHVSLFWYQQALGQGPEFLTYFQNEAQLDKSGLPSDRFFAERPEGSVSTLKIQRTQQEDSAVYLCASSLEQNTEAFFGQGTRLTVV.

This sequence joins TRBV25-1 and TRBJ2-2, with D hard to call. V was pared by 7 bases and J by 1 base, with 10 bases between. The CDR3 extends over 14 amino acids. Germline loops: CDR1 MGHDK, CDR2 SYGVNS. The CDR3 loop reads CASTRRENTGELFF. CDR3 bases: TGTGCCAGCACACGAAGGGAGAACACCGGGGAGCTGTTTTTT.

The V call is TRBV5-1, the J call TRBJ2-1; 9 bases map to TRBD2. Germline assignment: CDR1 SGHRS and CDR2 YFSETQ. This CDR3 spans 15 amino acids. V shed 4 bases and J 2 bases; nucleotides not matched to a gene: 4. CDR3 loop: CASSPSSGTYNEQFF. CDR3 nucleotide sequence: TGCGCCAGCAGCCCATCTAGCGGGACCTACAATGAGCAGTTCTTC. Complete variable domain (other parts from reference TRBV5-1 and TRBJ2-1): KAGVTQTPRYLIKTRGQQVTLSCSPISGHRSVSWYQQTPGQGLQFLFEYFSETQRNKGNFPGRFSGRQFSNSRSEMNVSTLELGDSALYLCASSPSSGTYNEQFFGPGTRLTVL.

The V call is TRBV5-4, the J call TRBJ2-3; D gene ambiguous. Trimming left V 0 bases short and J 2 bases short, with 10 bases between. Per the germline V gene, CDR1 is SGHNT and CDR2 is YYREEE (reference sequence). This CDR3 spans 15 amino acids. The CDR3, as DNA: TGTGCCAGCAGCTTGGGTCGACCCTACACAGATACGCAGTATTTT. Translated: CASSLGRPYTDTQYF.

About this clone itself: Other nucleotide sequences from this sample produce the same CDR3. The chain couples TRBV28 to TRBJ1-2; D ambiguous. The CDR3 covers 12 residues. Trimming removed 2 bases at V and 3 bases at J, with 4 bases between. Germline loops: CDR1 MDHEN, CDR2 SYDVKM. The CDR3 DNA reads as TGTGCCAGCAGTTTACTAGACTATGGCTACACCTTC. Its translation: CASSLLDYGYTF.

As concerns this clone: The sample carries other DNA sequences with the same CDR3. V is TRBV5-1 and J is TRBJ2-5; a possible D gene is TRBD2 (6 bases). The germline gives CDR1 SGHRS, CDR2 YFSETQ. The CDR3 is made up of 12 amino acids. Trimming removed 7 bases at V and 0 bases at J, with 7 bases between. CDR3 nucleotide sequence: TGCGCCAGCGCGGGGAACCAAGAGACCCAGTACTTC. Its protein product is CASAGNQETQYF.

V and J are TRBV14 and TRBJ1-6; TRBD1 agrees at 8 bases. Trimming removed 3 bases from V and 2 bases from J; junction bases left unmatched: 0. Germline CDR1 reads SGHDN; CDR2 reads FVKESK. The CDR3 loop spans 15 amino acids. The CDR3 DNA reads as TGTGCCAGCAGCCAGGGACAGGCCTATAATTCACCCCTCCACTTT. Translation: CASSQGQAYNSPLHF.

This clone was seen a single time. The CDR3 spells CASSLRGGNQPQHF. The CDR3 nucleotides read TGTGCCAGCAGCTTGCGGGGGGGGAATCAGCCCCAGCATTTT. The rearrangement uses TRBV5-8 and TRBJ1-5; tentatively, D is TRBD1 (5 bases). Trimming stripped 1 base from V and 4 bases from J, with 9 bases between. Germline CDR1 reads SGHTS; CDR2 reads YDEGEE. The length of the CDR3 is 14 residues.

The chain employs TRBV30 and TRBJ2-7; possible D gene TRBD1, 6 bases. CDR1 and CDR2 (germline): GTSNPN, SVGIG (reference sequence). The CDR3 is 13 amino acids. The germline V and J ends were trimmed by 3 bases and 7 bases, with 16 bases remaining between them. CDR3 region: CAWSLQGKREQYF. In DNA form, the CDR3 reads TGTGCCTGGAGCCTACAGGGAAAGAGGGAGCAGTACTTC. The full variable domain, completed using reference TRBV30 and TRBJ2-7, is SQTIHQWPATLVQPVGSPLSLECTVEGTSNPNLYWYRQAAGRGLQLLFYSVGIGQISSEVPQNLSASRPQDRQFILSSKKLLLSDSGFYLCAWSLQGKREQYFGPGTRLTVT.

The chain joins TRBV10-2 to TRBJ1-2; a weak D match, TRBD1 (5 bases). CDR3 length equals 14 residues. Germline V gives CDR1 WSHSY, CDR2 SAAADI. Trimming took 6 bases from V and 7 from J, leaving 18 bases between them. The CDR3 is CASREAGKGLGYTF. The CDR3 DNA is TGCGCCAGCAGAGAGGCAGGGAAGGGCCTTGGCTACACCTTC.

This chain uses TRBV10-3 with TRBJ2-1; no firm D call. Per the germline V gene, CDR1 is ENHRY and CDR2 is SYGVKD. CDR3 length: 13 amino acids. V dropped 11 bases and J dropped 5 bases, with 16 bases sitting between them. The CDR3 sequence is CAVTSDPNNEQFF. CDR3 nucleotides: TGTGCCGTCACCAGCGACCCCAACAATGAGCAGTTCTTC.

The chain links TRBV6-5 to TRBJ1-1; D unclear. The CDR3 has 13 amino acids. Germline V gene data show CDR1 as MNHEY and CDR2 as SVGAGI. V was pared by 5 bases and J by 4 bases, with 11 bases between. CDR3 sequence: CASSGVGSTEAFF. The DNA for the CDR3 is TGTGCCAGCAGTGGAGTGGGGTCCACTGAAGCTTTCTTT.

The V and J genes are TRBV5-1 and TRBJ1-6; D remains unclear. The CDR3 contains 14 residues. V lost 0 bases and J 7 bases, leaving 8 bases between the germline ends. Germline CDR1 and CDR2: SGHRS and YFSETQ. CDR3 nucleotide sequence: TGCGCCAGCAGCTTGGTAGTAGAAAATTCACCCCTCCACTTT. This sequence encodes CASSLVVENSPLHF.